This T cell receptor beta chain appears in the sequencing data of a study of CD8 T cells in ankylosing spondylitis. Study-wide findings and caveats: Peripheral blood samples showed relatively rare disease-linked clones, and these clones were CD8+.

MiXCR was run by TCRdb on the 5' RACE reads, yielding one entry per CDR3 protein. Of some 250,000 distinct CDR3 sequences detected, roughly 10% appear once; the ten largest clones hold around 6.5%. For this clonotype: Its matching antigen is unknown.

This CDR3 contains 16 residues. With 1 base removed from V and 5 bases from J, the gap between germline ends came to 17 bases. Germline CDR1 DFQATT, CDR2 SNEGSKA (reference sequence). The chain has TRBV20-1 and TRBJ2-2, with D possibly TRBD2 on 6 matching bases. The receptor comes from a male donor with ankylosing spondylitis or in good health (not recorded which). Sequenced material: blood, either unsorted or a sorted T cell fraction (not recorded which). The CDR3 nucleotides are TGCAGTGCTAGAGTCGGCGGGATCCCGGGGACCGGGGAGCTGTTTTTT. This translates into CSARVGGIPGTGELFF.